This T cell receptor (beta chain) was profiled in a study of siplizumab effects on memory and regulatory T cells. Study results and caveats: There were only a minor fraction of alloreactive clones that mapped to unstimulated subsets.

Data came from immunoSEQ multiplex PCR; TCRdb stores just in-frame clones and leaves some out. The sample lists around 120,000 clones, about 95% occurring once. As regards this clone: The antigen remains undetermined.

Germline V gene sequence: CDR1 MNHEY, CDR2 SVGAGI. This CDR3 has 13 residues. The V segment lost 3 bases and the J segment 6 bases; nucleotides outside the gene matches: 4. The material sequenced was non-Treg CD4+ T cells sorted from blood. The clonotype comes from a human donor in good health. This chain connects TRBV6-5 to TRBJ1-2, with 7 bases fitting TRBD1. The CDR3: CASSYRDRDGYTF. CDR3 sequence (DNA): TGTGCCAGCAGTTATCGAGACAGGGATGGCTACACCTTC.